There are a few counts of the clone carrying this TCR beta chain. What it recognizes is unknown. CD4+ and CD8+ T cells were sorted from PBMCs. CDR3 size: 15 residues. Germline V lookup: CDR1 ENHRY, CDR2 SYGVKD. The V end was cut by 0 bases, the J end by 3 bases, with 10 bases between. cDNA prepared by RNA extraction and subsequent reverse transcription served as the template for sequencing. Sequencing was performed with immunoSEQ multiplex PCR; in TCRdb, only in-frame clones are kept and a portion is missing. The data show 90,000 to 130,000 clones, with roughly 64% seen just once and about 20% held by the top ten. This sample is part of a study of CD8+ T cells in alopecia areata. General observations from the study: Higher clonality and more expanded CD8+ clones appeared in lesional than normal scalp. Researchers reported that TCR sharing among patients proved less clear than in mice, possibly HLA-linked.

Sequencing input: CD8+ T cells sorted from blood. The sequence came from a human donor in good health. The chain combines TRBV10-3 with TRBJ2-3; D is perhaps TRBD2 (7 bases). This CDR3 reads CAISESGGPTDTQYF. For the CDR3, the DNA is TGTGCCATCAGTGAGTCGGGGGGGCCTACAGATACGCAGTATTTT.